This T cell receptor beta chain was documented in a study of regulatory and conventional T cells in RAG deficiency. Study outcomes and limitations: Patient subsets had shorter CDR3s; Omenn Treg-Tconv overlap exceeded 80%. Treg unique TCR beta sequences were approximately 99-fold fewer in Omenn syndrome and CID/AS patients than controls. In Omenn syndrome, sorted "Tregs" may be peripherally activated cells.

Comment on this clone: Antigen: not known.

The CDR3 extends over 17 amino acids. Germline CDR1 is SEHNR and CDR2 is FQNEAQ (reference sequence). The V end lost 5 bases, the J end lost 4 bases, and 21 bases lay between the germline ends. Blood CD4+ CD25-low CD127-high conventional T cells supplied the genomic DNA template. Generated by immunoSEQ multiplex PCR, the TCRdb table keeps only in-frame clones and is missing some. The sample has roughly 30,000 clones, around 96% seen once. The same data also went into a second study, on regulatory T cells. That work adds: The PCR used 52 TRBV and 13 TRBJ primers. In patients, unique TRB V-J pairs were restricted and V/J usage skewed, especially in Tregs.

The sample was CD25- CD4+ T cells sorted from blood. This chain uses TRBV7-9 with TRBJ2-1; D might be TRBD2 (6 bases). The sequence came from a human donor in good health. CDR3 coding DNA: TGTGCCAGCAGCCCGCCGGCTCGGCGGGGACTTTACAATGAGCAGTTCTTC. This translates into CASSPPARRGLYNEQFF.